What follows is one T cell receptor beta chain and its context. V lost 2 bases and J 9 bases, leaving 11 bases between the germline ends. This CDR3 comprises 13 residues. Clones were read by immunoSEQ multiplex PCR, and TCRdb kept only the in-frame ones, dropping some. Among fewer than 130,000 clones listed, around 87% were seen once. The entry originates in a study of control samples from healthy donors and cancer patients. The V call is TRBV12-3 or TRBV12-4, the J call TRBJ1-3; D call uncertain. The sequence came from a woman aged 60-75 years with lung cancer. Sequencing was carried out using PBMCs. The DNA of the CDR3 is TGTGCCAGCAGTTTACGGGGTTTCAGCACCATATATTTT. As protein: CASSLRGFSTIYF.